This T cell receptor beta chain comes out of a study of T-cell memory formation after mild COVID-19. Study-wide context: Largely donor-specific TCR clusters were found.

Study observations and caveats: Day 15 to 85 contractors were CD4/CD8 balanced; later expanders leaned CD4+.

Notes on this clonotype: Its specificity is not known.

TCRdb analysed the 5' RACE reads with MiXCR anew, one entry per CDR3 protein. The table records 270,000 or so distinct CDR3 sequences, roughly 17% of them present only once. This TCR was recovered from a man between 18 and 35 years old who had mild COVID-19 (a few samples of this study predate the infection). Cell type and time point are not known. The specimen was PBMCs or a T cell subset sorted from them (not recorded which).

The CDR3 sequence: CASSEDRSFHEQYF. The DNA of the CDR3 is TGTGCCAGCAGTGAGGACAGGTCATTCCACGAGCAGTACTTC. The rearrangement uses TRBV13 and TRBJ2-7; 7 positions agree with TRBD1. The germline V gene has CDR1 PRHDT and CDR2 FYEKMQ (reference sequence). CDR3 length: 14 residues. V gave up 6 bases and J gave up 5 bases; unmatched junction bases: 10.